The text below deals with one T cell receptor beta chain. The TCR beta CDR3 regions underwent amplification from RNA transcripts. HTBI primers were used in a first-round RT-PCR, which preceded a second-round multiplex PCR. Using its own MiXCR run on the multiplex PCR reads, TCRdb lists one record per CDR3 protein. The table includes about 740,000 distinct CDR3 sequences, approximately 40% detected once. These data originate in a study of Graves' ophthalmopathy and Graves' hyperthyroidism. CDR1 is SGHRS and CDR2 is YFSETQ in the germline V gene. V was pared by 0 bases and J by 3 bases, with 5 bases of the junction left unmatched. The CDR3 is 17 residues long. Moderate-to-severe activity, CAS ≥3, NOSPECS ≥4 and duration under 3 months were recorded for donors with ophthalmopathy. Establishment of the diagnosis relied upon clinical symptoms, serum thyroxine, TRAb, thyroid ultrasound and orbital computed tomography.

The receptor comes from an adult man with Graves' ophthalmopathy. Material: peripheral blood. The chain employs TRBV5-1 and TRBJ2-3, with 12 bases identical to TRBD2. For the CDR3, the DNA is TGCGCCAGCAGCTTGGGACTAGCGGGAGATCGGACAGATACGCAGTATTTT. Translating gives CASSLGLAGDRTDTQYF.